The text below deals with one T cell receptor beta chain. The CDR3 sequence is 10 residues long. V was clipped by 3 bases and J by 9 bases, with 6 bases between them. The germline V gene encodes CDR1 DFQATT and CDR2 SNEGSKA (reference sequence). The entry originates in a study of shared clonotypes between healthy human individuals. The method was immunoSEQ multiplex PCR; TCRdb's version includes in-frame clones alone and lacks a portion of them. In the table there are roughly 2.1 million clones, approximately 94% of which are singletons. Naive CD8 isolation took CD45RO-negative cells positively selected for CCR7 and excluded terminally differentiated effector memory CD45RA+ cells.

Sequences were obtained from naive CD8+ T cells from PBMCs. V usage is TRBV20-1 and J usage is TRBJ1-5, with D unresolved. The clonotype originates from a man younger than 30 in good health. Some clones in this sample may be carry-over from other donors' samples. The CDR3 reads CSASPWPQHF. CDR3 sequence (DNA): TGCAGTGCTAGTCCCTGGCCCCAGCATTTT.